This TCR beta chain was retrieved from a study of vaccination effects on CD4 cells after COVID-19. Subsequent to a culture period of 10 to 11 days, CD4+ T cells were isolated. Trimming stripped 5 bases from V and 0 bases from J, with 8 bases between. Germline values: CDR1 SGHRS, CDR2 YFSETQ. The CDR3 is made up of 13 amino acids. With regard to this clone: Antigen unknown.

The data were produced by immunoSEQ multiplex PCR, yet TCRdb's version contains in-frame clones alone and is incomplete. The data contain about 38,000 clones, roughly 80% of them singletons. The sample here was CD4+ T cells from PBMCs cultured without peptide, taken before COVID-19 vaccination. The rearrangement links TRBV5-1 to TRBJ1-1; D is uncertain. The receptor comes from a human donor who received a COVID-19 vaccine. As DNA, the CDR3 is TGCGCCAGCAGGGGCACCATGAACACTGAAGCTTTCTTT. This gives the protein CASRGTMNTEAFF.